One sample yielded the 6 T cell receptor beta chains listed below, sequenced in a study of blood T cell repertoires in COVID-19. TCRdb's copy holds only in-frame clones and misses some; the assay was immunoSEQ multiplex PCR. Of about 83,000 clones listed, roughly 87% were seen once; the top ten hold around 3%. The specimen was peripheral blood. The receptor source for this set is a woman in her forties or fifties with active or convalescent COVID-19.

This chain connects TRBV19 to TRBJ2-5; D is possibly TRBD1 (6 bases). From germline, CDR1 is LNHDA and CDR2 SQIVND (reference sequence). Trimming cost V 7 bases and J 5 bases, with 14 bases left between them. The CDR3 runs 13 residues. The CDR3 coding sequence is TGTGCCAGTACCCAAGGGGGATTGGAGACCCAGTACTTC. It codes for CASTQGGLETQYF.

The V call is TRBV7-9, the J call TRBJ2-7; maybe TRBD1 (6 bases). The CDR3 totals 16 residues. The V gene's germline CDR1 is SEHNR and CDR2 FQNEAQ (reference sequence). V was cut by 7 bases and J by 0 bases, with 19 bases left in between. The CDR3 here is CASTTSGHRSSYEQYF. CDR3 DNA: TGTGCCAGCACCACTTCGGGACACCGGAGCTCCTACGAGCAGTACTTC.

V usage is TRBV15 and J usage is TRBJ1-5, with TRBD1 as a possible D gene (5 bases). The CDR3 covers 17 residues. V dropped 0 bases and J dropped 4 bases, with 16 bases sitting between them. Germline loops: CDR1 LNHNV, CDR2 YYDKDF (reference sequence). CDR3 in amino acids: CATSRDVGASINQPQHF. The CDR3 bases are TGTGCCACCAGCAGAGATGTAGGGGCCTCCATAAATCAGCCCCAGCATTTT.

V and J are TRBV7-3 and TRBJ2-6; D ambiguous. With 3 bases removed from V and 0 bases from J, the gap between germline ends came to 6 bases. The CDR3 sequence is 15 residues long. Per germline, CDR1 SGHTA and CDR2 FQGTGA. The CDR3 spells CASSLYSSGANVLTF. The CDR3 bases are TGTGCCAGCAGCTTGTATAGCTCTGGGGCCAACGTCCTGACTTTC. The entire variable domain, with the rest obtained from reference TRBV7-3 and TRBJ2-6, is as follows: GAGVSQTPSNKVTEKGKYVELRCDPISGHTALYWYRQSLGQGPEFLIYFQGTGAADDSGLPNDRFFAVRPEGSVSTLKIQRTERGDSAVYLCASSLYSSGANVLTFGAGSRLTVL.

This CDR3 reads CASRVGQNTEAFF. The CDR3 region has the DNA TGTGCCAGCAGAGTGGGACAGAACACTGAAGCTTTCTTT. V usage is TRBV7-3 and J usage is TRBJ1-1; a weak D match, TRBD1 (6 bases). CDR3 length: 13 amino acids. Germline V gene lookup returns CDR1 SGHTA and CDR2 FQGTGA. The V and J ends lost 6 bases and 1 base respectively, with 9 bases between them. The whole variable domain, remainder taken from reference TRBV7-3 and TRBJ1-1, is GAGVSQTPSNKVTEKGKYVELRCDPISGHTALYWYRQSLGQGPEFLIYFQGTGAADDSGLPNDRFFAVRPEGSVSTLKIQRTERGDSAVYLCASRVGQNTEAFFGQGTRLTVV.

In nucleotides, the CDR3 is TGTGCCAGCAGCTTAGGGGACAGGGGCTTCGAGCAGTACTTC. This gives the protein CASSLGDRGFEQYF. V usage is TRBV11-2 and J usage is TRBJ2-7; TRBD1 matches at 10 bases. CDR1 is SGHAT and CDR2 is FQNNGV in the germline V gene. CDR3 length: 14 residues. The V segment lost 1 base and the J segment 6 bases; nucleotides outside the gene matches: 3.